The entry that follows covers one TCR beta chain sequence. The antigen is unknown. The CDR3 spans 14 residues. V lost 0 bases, J lost 2 bases, and 6 bases lay in between. Germline assignment: CDR1 SNHLY and CDR2 FYNNEI. The diagnostic criteria for definite or probable disease, as recently defined, were met by the patients with Susac syndrome. Negative isolation was applied to CD8+ and CD4+ T cells, and FACS enrichment was applied to TEMRA cells. This sample is part of a study of CD8 T cells in Susac syndrome. Study overall: Patients with Susac syndrome who were sequenced included more than 5 with active disease and under ten in remission.

General observations from the study: Only a relatively small number of individuals were included in the TCR sequencing and HLA analysis.

The RNA, about 0.5 to 1 ug, was put through reverse transcription using random hexamers. TCRdb processed the immunoSEQ multiplex PCR reads anew with MiXCR; each CDR3 protein has one entry. This repertoire shows 100,000 to 150,000 distinct CDR3 sequences, over 85% found once; its top ten account for around 0.2%. This receptor was identified in a human donor with Susac syndrome. Sequencing was performed on CD8+ T cells from PBMCs. The chain carries TRBV2 and TRBJ2-3, with D tentatively TRBD1 or TRBD2 (5 bases each). CDR3 coding DNA: TGTGCCAGCAGTGAAGCAGGGACCACAGATACGCAGTATTTT. It is translated as CASSEAGTTDTQYF.